The next 29 T cell receptor beta chains were all read from a single sample in a study of T cells after yellow fever vaccination. One entry per CDR3 protein, called by TCRdb with MiXCR from the 5' RACE reads. Here the sample spans about 360,000 distinct CDR3 sequences, 6.2% being singletons. Sequenced here: PBMCs, sampled 5 days after the yellow fever booster vaccination. These receptors all stem from a man younger than 45 who received the YFV17D yellow fever vaccine.

This clonotype turned up a few times. The V and J genes are TRBV7-9 and TRBJ2-7; D is unclear. There are 12 residues in the CDR3. Germline V gives CDR1 SEHNR, CDR2 FQNEAQ (reference sequence). Trimming took 1 base from V and 5 from J, leaving 6 bases between them. In nucleotides, the CDR3 is TGTGCCAGCAGCTTAGGTCTCAACGAGCAGTACTTC. Translated, it gives CASSLGLNEQYF.

The sample holds a few counts of this clonotype. The gene calls are TRBV5-1 and TRBJ2-2; 14 nucleotides line up with TRBD2. The CDR3 has 17 residues. Germline V CDR1 and CDR2: SGHRS, YFSETQ. Trimming took 4 bases from V and 4 from J; bases not matched to a gene: 6. In nucleotides, the CDR3 is TGCGCCAGCAGCGCGGGGACTAGCGGGAGACTCACCGGGGAGCTGTTTTTT. Protein: CASSAGTSGRLTGELFF.

Many counts were recorded for this clonotype. This sequence joins TRBV29-1 and TRBJ2-3; no firm D call. Germline V gene sequence: CDR1 SQVTM, CDR2 ANQGSEA. Trimming left V 3 bases short and J 7 bases short, with 20 bases between. The CDR3 is 15 residues long. In nucleotides, the CDR3 is TGCAGCGTTGACGTTTCCGGAAGGGTGCAGAATACGCAGTATTTT. Translating it yields CSVDVSGRVQNTQYF.

V and J are TRBV27 and TRBJ2-3, with D possibly TRBD2 on 6 matching bases. V lost 3 bases, J lost 2 bases, and 12 bases lay in between. The germline gives CDR1 MNHEY, CDR2 SMNVEV (reference sequence). CDR3 size: 15 residues. This CDR3 is CASSFGAGYTDTQYF. CDR3 nucleotide sequence: TGTGCCAGCAGTTTCGGAGCGGGCTACACAGATACGCAGTATTTT.

This clonotype has more than one count but fewer than ten. Mismatch with germline at one junction end may stem from a read error. The rearrangement uses TRBV12-3 or TRBV12-4 and TRBJ1-5; no definite D call. The CDR3 has 14 amino acids. CDR3 sequence reads: CASSFGSSTQPQHF. The CDR3 coding sequence is TGTGCCAGCAGTTTTGGGAGTAGCACTCAGCCCCAGCATTTT.

In its sample, this clonotype was seen a few times. The chain is built from TRBV20-1 and TRBJ2-2; D might be TRBD1 or TRBD2, each matching 5 bases. CDR1 is DFQATT, CDR2 SNEGSKA, per germline (reference sequence). The V and J ends lost 6 bases and 6 bases respectively, with 11 bases between them. The CDR3 is 12 amino acids. CDR3 region: CSAPEGSGELFF. Here the CDR3 DNA reads TGCAGTGCCCCCGAGGGGTCCGGGGAGCTGTTTTTT.

This clonotype was counted at least ten times. The chain employs TRBV30 and TRBJ1-2, with TRBD1 matching over 7 bases. Germline values: CDR1 GTSNPN, CDR2 SVGIG (reference sequence). Unmatched junction bases numbered 4, after V lost 1 base and J lost 5 bases. CDR3 length equals 13 residues. The CDR3 coding sequence is TGTGCCTGGAGTGCAAAGGGGGCTTATGGCTACACCTTC. It yields the protein CAWSAKGAYGYTF.

This clonotype was found a few times. The genes are TRBV9 and TRBJ1-5; 7 positions match TRBD1. From germline, CDR1 is SGDLS and CDR2 YYNGEE. J lost 7 bases, V lost 0 bases, and 1 base had no gene match. The CDR3 consists of 13 residues. Here the CDR3 reads CASSVAGGQPQHF. The CDR3 coding sequence is TGTGCCAGCAGCGTAGCAGGGGGGCAGCCCCAGCATTTT.

This clonotype was observed many times. The chain combines TRBV6-2 or TRBV6-3 with TRBJ2-7; 8 bases are a match to TRBD2. Unmatched junction bases numbered 8, after V lost 0 bases and J lost 4 bases. Germline V gene sequence: CDR1 MNHEY, CDR2 SVGEGT. The CDR3 covers 16 residues. The CDR3 spells CASSYSQRELGYEQYF. DNA of the CDR3: TGTGCCAGCAGTTACTCGCAGCGGGAGTTAGGTTACGAGCAGTACTTC.

This clonotype was counted a few times. V gene TRBV5-5 combines with J gene TRBJ1-3; 8 nucleotides match TRBD1. The V segment lost 5 bases and the J segment 4 bases; nucleotides outside the gene matches: 8. Germline values: CDR1 SGHKS, CDR2 YYEKEE (reference sequence). The CDR3 covers 15 residues. The CDR3 loop is CASRGTGALGNTIYF. The CDR3 DNA reads as TGTGCCAGCAGAGGGACAGGAGCTCTCGGAAACACCATATATTTT.

As for this clonotype: A much larger clonotype is one base distant, so this may be a read error. The rearrangement links TRBV20-1 to TRBJ1-5; TRBD1 agrees at 9 bases. The germline V gene has CDR1 DFQATT and CDR2 SNEGSKA (reference sequence). CDR3 size: 14 residues. Written as DNA, the CDR3 is TGCTGTGCTAGAGGTGACAGGGGGGATCAGCCCCAGCATTTT. It translates to CCARGDRGDQPQHF.

This chain joins TRBV9 and TRBJ2-2, with D possibly TRBD1 on 6 matching bases. The CDR3 spans 18 residues. Germline values: CDR1 SGDLS, CDR2 YYNGEE. V gave up 3 bases and J gave up 9 bases, with 27 bases separating them. The CDR3 sequence: CASSAEPTPGHVRRELFF. The CDR3 DNA sequence: TGTGCCAGCAGCGCGGAGCCTACTCCGGGACATGTGAGGAGGGAGCTGTTTTTT.

This clonotype was detected many times. The chain links TRBV7-2 to TRBJ1-2; 10 bases fit TRBD1. The CDR3 spans 15 residues. Germline lookup yields CDR1 SGHTA and CDR2 FQGNSA. V lost 2 bases to trimming and J lost 2 bases; unmatched junction nucleotides: 2. For the CDR3, the DNA is TGTGCCAGCAGCTTATGGGACAGGGGCAACTATGGCTACACCTTC. It codes for CASSLWDRGNYGYTF.

This clonotype came up many times. The chain joins TRBV3-1 to TRBJ2-7; 8 bases are a match to TRBD1. The CDR3 runs 14 residues. Germline assignment: CDR1 LGHDT and CDR2 YNNKEL (reference sequence). The ends lost 3 bases at V and 4 bases at J; junction bases unmatched: 5. The CDR3 region is CASSQGTGLYEQYF. The CDR3 DNA reads as TGTGCCAGCAGCCAGGGGACAGGCCTATACGAGCAGTACTTC.

In its sample, this clonotype was seen a few times. The J gene is TRBJ1-5, the V gene TRBV27; 9 bases match TRBD1. Germline V gives CDR1 MNHEY, CDR2 SMNVEV (reference sequence). The CDR3 has 13 amino acids. V was pared by 6 bases and J by 6 bases, with 3 bases of the junction left unmatched. The chain's CDR3 is CASRDRGGQPQHF. CDR3 bases: TGTGCCAGCAGGGACAGGGGTGGTCAGCCCCAGCATTTT.

Many counts were recorded for this clonotype. The J gene is TRBJ1-4, the V gene TRBV11-2; D is unresolved. CDR3 length equals 13 residues. V was clipped by 5 bases and J by 1 base, with 5 bases between them. Germline CDR1 and CDR2: SGHAT and FQNNGV. The CDR3: CASSLVTNEKLFF. The CDR3 DNA follows: TGTGCCAGCAGCCTCGTAACTAATGAAAAACTGTTTTTT.

The sample holds a few counts of this clonotype. The rearrangement links TRBV20-1 to TRBJ2-5, with TRBD2 matching over 11 bases. From germline, CDR1 is DFQATT and CDR2 SNEGSKA (reference sequence). The CDR3 contains 15 residues. The V and J ends lost 6 bases and 5 bases, in that order; junction bases with no gene match: 11. The CDR3 region is CSAGGTSGLGETQYF. The CDR3 DNA follows: TGCAGTGCAGGGGGGACTAGCGGCCTAGGCGAGACCCAGTACTTC.

Ten or more counts support this clonotype. The J gene is TRBJ1-1, the V gene TRBV27; 7 bases map to TRBD1. The CDR3 has 15 amino acids. J was trimmed by 0 bases and V by 5 bases; bases with no gene match: 6. The germline CDR1 and CDR2 sequences are MNHEY and SMNVEV (reference sequence). The CDR3 sequence is CASSRDRIMNTEAFF. The DNA of the CDR3 is TGTGCCAGCAGTAGGGACAGAATCATGAACACTGAAGCTTTCTTT.

As to this clonotype: Given a far larger clone just one base away, this is likely a sequencing read error. The chain is built from TRBV9 and TRBJ2-7, with TRBD2 matching over 8 bases. CDR3 length: 15 amino acids. CDR1 and CDR2 (germline): SGDLS, YYNGEE. This chain's CDR3 is CASSPGLAGSYKQYF. In nucleotides, the CDR3 is TGTGCCAGCAGCCCGGGGCTAGCGGGCTCCTACAAGCAGTACTTC.

The chain employs TRBV9 and TRBJ2-1; TRBD1 matches 8 bases. This CDR3 comprises 14 residues. The V gene's germline CDR1 is SGDLS and CDR2 YYNGEE. J gave up 4 bases and V 3 bases, and 3 bases lay outside the gene matches. In DNA form, the CDR3 reads TGTGCCAGCAGCGGAGGACAGGGTTACAATGAGCAGTTCTTC. Translating gives CASSGGQGYNEQFF.

The V and J genes are TRBV5-5 and TRBJ1-4, with 10 positions matching TRBD1. V was clipped by 4 bases and J by 2 bases; unmatched bases: 5. Germline V CDR1 and CDR2: SGHKS, YYEKEE (reference sequence). CDR3 size: 16 residues. As DNA, the CDR3 is TGTGCCAGCAGCACGACAGGGGGCAGGACTAATGAAAAACTGTTTTTT. Residues: CASSTTGGRTNEKLFF.

The chain has TRBV3-1 and TRBJ2-2; TRBD1 or TRBD2 may be the D gene (5 bases each). Per germline, CDR1 LGHDT and CDR2 YNNKEL (reference sequence). The ends were cut back, 4 bases at V and 7 bases at J, with 16 bases in the middle. The CDR3 sequence is 15 residues long. The CDR3 reads CASSPFRGPSGELFF. CDR3 coding DNA: TGTGCCAGCAGCCCATTCCGGGGCCCCAGCGGGGAGCTGTTTTTT.

The rearrangement joins TRBV20-1 to TRBJ1-2; D is perhaps TRBD1 (5 bases). CDR1 and CDR2 (germline): DFQATT, SNEGSKA (reference sequence). The V end was cut by 2 bases, the J end by 5 bases, with 12 bases between. The CDR3 runs 13 residues. The DNA for the CDR3 is TGCAGTGCTAGACGGGGCAAGACGTATGGCTACACCTTC. Its translation is CSARRGKTYGYTF.

CDR3 loop: CASSPGAAGGETQYF. The CDR3 DNA follows: TGCGCCAGCAGCCCCGGCGCGGCGGGAGGGGAGACCCAGTACTTC. This chain links TRBV5-1 with TRBJ2-5; 9 bases align to TRBD2. Germline-derived CDR1 and CDR2 are SGHRS and YFSETQ. V dropped 4 bases and J dropped 5; count of bases not matched to a gene: 9. This CDR3 region has 15 residues.

At least ten counts were recorded for this clonotype. The J gene is TRBJ2-3, the V gene TRBV7-3, with 15 bases aligning to TRBD2. The CDR3 spans 16 residues. Germline CDR1 reads SGHTA; CDR2 reads FQGTGA. After removal of 5 bases from V and 6 bases from J, the junction contained 6 bases not matched to a gene. In DNA form, the CDR3 reads TGTGCCAGCAGCAGAGGACTAGCGGGAGGGGAGGATACGCAGTATTTT. The encoded protein is CASSRGLAGGEDTQYF.

This clonotype was counted many times. The chain recombines TRBV20-1 with TRBJ2-7, with 14 positions matching TRBD2. This CDR3 region has 16 residues. CDR1 is DFQATT, CDR2 SNEGSKA, per germline (reference sequence). Unmatched junction bases numbered 11, after V lost 0 bases and J lost 10 bases. The CDR3 region is CSARDPAGLAGEEQYF. In DNA, the CDR3 is TGCAGTGCTAGAGACCCAGCGGGACTAGCGGGAGAAGAACAGTACTTC.

This clonotype was seen repeatedly, ten times or more. The CDR3 reads CASSYRPQGALQETQYF. The CDR3 nucleotides read TGTGCCAGCAGTTACCGGCCACAGGGGGCCTTGCAAGAGACCCAGTACTTC. This chain joins TRBV6-5 and TRBJ2-5; TRBD1 agrees at 9 bases. The CDR3 runs to 17 residues. V dropped 2 bases and J dropped 2; count of bases not matched to a gene: 9. The germline V gene encodes CDR1 MNHEY and CDR2 SVGAGI.

Many counts were recorded for this clonotype. The J gene is TRBJ2-1, the V gene TRBV12-3 or TRBV12-4; TRBD2 matches 11 bases. This CDR3 contains 14 residues. The V gene end was trimmed by 7 bases and the J gene end by 14 bases; junction bases not matched to a gene: 13. The DNA for the CDR3 is TGTGCCAGCATCCCCGGGACTAGCGGTCTCCCGGAGTTCTTC. This encodes CASIPGTSGLPEFF.

This clonotype was counted ten times or more. The gene calls are TRBV7-8 and TRBJ2-5, with D perhaps matching TRBD1 or TRBD2 (6 bases each). CDR1 and CDR2 (germline): SGHVS, FQNEAQ. The CDR3 is 15 residues long. V lost 0 bases, J lost 1 base, and 9 bases lay in between. The CDR3 DNA sequence: TGTGCCAGCAGCTTAGCGGAGGGGGTCCAAGAGACCCAGTACTTC. Translating it yields CASSLAEGVQETQYF.